This T cell receptor (beta chain) was sequenced for a study of blood T cells in healthy people across ages. Whole-study findings and limits: Changes seen in expanded clonotypes were possibly confounded by donor CMV status left unknown.

Donor samples were obtained from healthy Caucasian individuals from Russia, aged about 6 to 90. Each sample yielded at least 6 micrograms of PBMC total RNA. With respect to this clonotype: Its antigen remains unknown.

For the second PCR, which ran for roughly 7 to 11 cycles, a sample-barcoded 5' primer and a J-beta primer mix were used. One entry per CDR3 protein, called by TCRdb with MiXCR from the 5' RACE reads. The repertoire holds over 1,300,000 distinct CDR3 sequences, with approximately 59% as singletons. The CDR3 runs to 17 residues. The V gene's germline CDR1 is SGHDN and CDR2 FVKESK. V gave up 4 bases and J gave up 0 bases; unmatched junction bases: 10. The chain carries TRBV14 and TRBJ2-7; 9 bases line up with TRBD1. The sequence derives from a man between 18 and 35 years old in good health. The sample comprised blood. DNA of the CDR3: TGTGCCAGCAGCCGCAGCGGGACAGGGTCCGGCTCCTACGAGCAGTACTTC. Translated, it gives CASSRSGTGSGSYEQYF.